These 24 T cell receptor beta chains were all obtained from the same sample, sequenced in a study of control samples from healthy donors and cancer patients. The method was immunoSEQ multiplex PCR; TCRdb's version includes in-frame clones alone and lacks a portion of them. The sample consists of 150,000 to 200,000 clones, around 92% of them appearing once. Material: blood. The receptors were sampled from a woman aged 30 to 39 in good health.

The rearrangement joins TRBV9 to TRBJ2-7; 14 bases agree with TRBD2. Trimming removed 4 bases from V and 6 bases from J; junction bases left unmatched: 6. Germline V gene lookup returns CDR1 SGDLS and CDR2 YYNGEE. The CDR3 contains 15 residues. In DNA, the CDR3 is TGTGCCAGCAGCTCCCCCGGACTAGCGGGAGGCGAGCAGTACTTC. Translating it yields CASSSPGLAGGEQYF.

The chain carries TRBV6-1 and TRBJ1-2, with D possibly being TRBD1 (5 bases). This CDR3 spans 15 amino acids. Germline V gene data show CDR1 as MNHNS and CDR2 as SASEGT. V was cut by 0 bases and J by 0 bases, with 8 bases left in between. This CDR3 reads CASSEAGVPNYGYTF. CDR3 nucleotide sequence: TGTGCCAGCAGTGAAGCGGGGGTACCTAACTATGGCTACACCTTC.

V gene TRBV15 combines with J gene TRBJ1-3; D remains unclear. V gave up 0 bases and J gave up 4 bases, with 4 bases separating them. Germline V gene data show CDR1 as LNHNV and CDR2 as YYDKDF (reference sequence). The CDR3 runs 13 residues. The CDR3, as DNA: TGTGCCACCAGCAGAGATCCGGGAAACACCATATATTTT. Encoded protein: CATSRDPGNTIYF.

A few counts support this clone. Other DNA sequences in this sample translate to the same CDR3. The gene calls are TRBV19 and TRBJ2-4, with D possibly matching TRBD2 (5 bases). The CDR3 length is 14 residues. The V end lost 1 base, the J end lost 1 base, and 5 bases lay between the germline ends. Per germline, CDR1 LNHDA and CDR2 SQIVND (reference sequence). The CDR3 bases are TGTGCCAGTAGTATAGGCGGGGCCAAAAACATTCAGTACTTC. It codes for CASSIGGAKNIQYF.

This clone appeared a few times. The CDR3 sequence is CASSFIGGNQPQHF. In DNA, the CDR3 is TGTGCCAGCAGTTTTATAGGGGGCAATCAGCCCCAGCATTTT. The rearrangement joins TRBV27 to TRBJ1-5; TRBD1 is a possible D gene (5 bases). CDR1 and CDR2 (germline): MNHEY, SMNVEV (reference sequence). Trimming pared 3 bases from V and 2 bases from J, leaving 8 bases between. This CDR3 has 14 amino acids.

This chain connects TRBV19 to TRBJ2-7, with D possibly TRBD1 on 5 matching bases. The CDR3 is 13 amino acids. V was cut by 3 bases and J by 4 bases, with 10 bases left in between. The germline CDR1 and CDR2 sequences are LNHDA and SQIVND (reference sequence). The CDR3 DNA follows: TGTGCCAGTAGTATCCAAAAGGGGTACGAGCAGTACTTC. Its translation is CASSIQKGYEQYF. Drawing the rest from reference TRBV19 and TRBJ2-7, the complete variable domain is DGGITQSPKYLFRKEGQNVTLSCEQNLNHDAMYWYRQDPGQGLRLIYYSQIVNDFQKGDIAEGYSVSREKKESFPLTVTSAQKNPTAFYLCASSIQKGYEQYFGPGTRLTVT.

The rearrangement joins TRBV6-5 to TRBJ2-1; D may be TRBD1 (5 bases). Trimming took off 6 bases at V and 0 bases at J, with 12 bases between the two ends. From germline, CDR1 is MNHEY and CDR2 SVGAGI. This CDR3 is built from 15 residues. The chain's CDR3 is CASRYRSSSYNEQFF. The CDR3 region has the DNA TGTGCCAGCAGATACAGGTCGAGCTCCTACAATGAGCAGTTCTTC.

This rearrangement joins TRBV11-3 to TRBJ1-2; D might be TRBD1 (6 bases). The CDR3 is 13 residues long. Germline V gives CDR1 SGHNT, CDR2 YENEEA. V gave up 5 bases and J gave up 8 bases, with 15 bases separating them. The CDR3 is CASSARGSGGYTF. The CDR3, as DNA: TGTGCCAGCAGCGCCAGGGGCTCGGGAGGCTACACCTTC.

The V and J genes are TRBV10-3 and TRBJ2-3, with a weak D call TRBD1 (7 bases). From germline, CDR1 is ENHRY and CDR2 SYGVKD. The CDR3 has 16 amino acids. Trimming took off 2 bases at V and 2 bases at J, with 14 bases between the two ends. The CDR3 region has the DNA TGTGCCATCAGTGAGGGGTCAGGGGGGTCCACAGATACGCAGTATTTT. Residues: CAISEGSGGSTDTQYF.

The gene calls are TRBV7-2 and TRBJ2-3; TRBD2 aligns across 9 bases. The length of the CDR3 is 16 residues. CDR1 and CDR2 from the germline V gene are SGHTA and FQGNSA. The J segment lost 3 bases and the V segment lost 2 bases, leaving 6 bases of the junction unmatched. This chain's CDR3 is CASSLTAGGRTDTQYF. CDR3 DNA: TGTGCCAGCAGCTTAACAGCGGGAGGTCGAACAGATACGCAGTATTTT. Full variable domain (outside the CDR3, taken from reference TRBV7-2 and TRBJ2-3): GAGVSQSPSNKVTEKGKDVELRCDPISGHTALYWYRQSLGQGLEFLIYFQGNSAPDKSGLPSDRFSAERTGGSVSTLTIQRTQQEDSAVYLCASSLTAGGRTDTQYFGPGTRLTVL.

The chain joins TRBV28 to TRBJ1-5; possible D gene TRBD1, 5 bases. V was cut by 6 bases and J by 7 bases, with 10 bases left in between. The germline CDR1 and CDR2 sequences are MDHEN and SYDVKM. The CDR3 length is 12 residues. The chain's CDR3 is CASRKGWQPQHF. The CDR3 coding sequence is TGTGCCAGCAGGAAGGGGTGGCAGCCCCAGCATTTT. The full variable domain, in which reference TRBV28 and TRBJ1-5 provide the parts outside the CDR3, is DVKVTQSSRYLVKRTGEKVFLECVQDMDHENMFWYRQDPGLGLRLIYFSYDVKMKEKGDIPEGYSVSREKKERFSLILESASTNQTSMYLCASRKGWQPQHFGDGTRLSIL.

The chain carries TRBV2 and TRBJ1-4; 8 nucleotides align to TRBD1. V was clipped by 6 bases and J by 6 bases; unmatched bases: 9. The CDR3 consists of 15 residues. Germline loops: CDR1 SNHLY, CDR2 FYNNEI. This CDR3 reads CASSDARGLYEKLFF. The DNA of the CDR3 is TGTGCCAGCAGCGACGCCAGGGGGCTTTATGAAAAACTGTTTTTT.

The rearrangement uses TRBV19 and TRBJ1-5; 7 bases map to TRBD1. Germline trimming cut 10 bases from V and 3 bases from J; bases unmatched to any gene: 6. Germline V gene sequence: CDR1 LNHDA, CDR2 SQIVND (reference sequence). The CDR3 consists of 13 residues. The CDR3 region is CATSGQTNQPQHF. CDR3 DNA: TGTGCCACCTCGGGACAGACCAATCAGCCCCAGCATTTT.

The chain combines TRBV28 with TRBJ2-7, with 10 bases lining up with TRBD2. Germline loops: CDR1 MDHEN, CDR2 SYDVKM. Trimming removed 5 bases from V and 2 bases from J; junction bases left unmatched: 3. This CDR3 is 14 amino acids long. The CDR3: CASSILAGPYEQYF. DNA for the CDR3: TGTGCCAGCAGTATACTAGCGGGGCCCTACGAGCAGTACTTC.

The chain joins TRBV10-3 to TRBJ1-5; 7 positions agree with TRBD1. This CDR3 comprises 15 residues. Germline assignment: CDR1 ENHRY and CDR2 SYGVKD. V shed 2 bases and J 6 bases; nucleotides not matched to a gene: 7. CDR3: CAISEDRVRGQPQHF. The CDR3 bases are TGTGCCATCAGTGAGGACAGGGTGAGGGGTCAGCCCCAGCATTTT.

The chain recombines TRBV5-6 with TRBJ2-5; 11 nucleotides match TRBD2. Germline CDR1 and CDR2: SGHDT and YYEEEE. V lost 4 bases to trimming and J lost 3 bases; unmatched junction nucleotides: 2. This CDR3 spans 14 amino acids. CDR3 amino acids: CASSALAGEETQYF. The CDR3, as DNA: TGTGCCAGCAGCGCACTAGCGGGAGAAGAGACCCAGTACTTC.

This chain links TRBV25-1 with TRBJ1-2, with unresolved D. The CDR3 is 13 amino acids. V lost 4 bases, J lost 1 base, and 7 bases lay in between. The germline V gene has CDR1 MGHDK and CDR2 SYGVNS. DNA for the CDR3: TGTGCCAGCAGTGTGTTAAGTAACTATGGCTACACCTTC. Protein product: CASSVLSNYGYTF.

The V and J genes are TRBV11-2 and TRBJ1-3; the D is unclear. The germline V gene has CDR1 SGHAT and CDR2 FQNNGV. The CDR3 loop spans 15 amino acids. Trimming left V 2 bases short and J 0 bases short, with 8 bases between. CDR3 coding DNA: TGTGCCAGCAGCTTATGGGCAGACTCTGGAAACACCATATATTTT. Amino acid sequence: CASSLWADSGNTIYF.

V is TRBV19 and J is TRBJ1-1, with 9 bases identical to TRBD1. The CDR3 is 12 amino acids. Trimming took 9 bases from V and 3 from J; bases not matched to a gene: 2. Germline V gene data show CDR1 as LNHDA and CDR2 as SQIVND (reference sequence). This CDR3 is CASRDRDTEAFF. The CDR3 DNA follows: TGTGCCAGCCGGGACAGGGACACTGAAGCTTTCTTT.

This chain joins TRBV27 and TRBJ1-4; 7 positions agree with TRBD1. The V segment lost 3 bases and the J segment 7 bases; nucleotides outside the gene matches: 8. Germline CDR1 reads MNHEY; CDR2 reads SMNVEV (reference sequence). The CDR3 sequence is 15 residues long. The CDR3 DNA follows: TGTGCCAGCAGTTTCCGGACAGGCGGGGGTGAAAAACTGTTTTTT. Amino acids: CASSFRTGGGEKLFF.

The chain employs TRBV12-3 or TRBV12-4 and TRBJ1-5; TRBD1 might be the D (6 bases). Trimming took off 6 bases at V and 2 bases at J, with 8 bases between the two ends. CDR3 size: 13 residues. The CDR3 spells CASRPGGNQPQHF. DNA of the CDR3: TGTGCCAGCAGACCAGGGGGCAATCAGCCCCAGCATTTT.

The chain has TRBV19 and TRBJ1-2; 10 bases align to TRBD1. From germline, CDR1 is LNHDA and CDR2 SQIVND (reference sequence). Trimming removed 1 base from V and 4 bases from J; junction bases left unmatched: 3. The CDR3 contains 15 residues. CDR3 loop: CASSIGDRGPYGYTF. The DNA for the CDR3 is TGTGCCAGTAGTATAGGGGACAGGGGTCCCTATGGCTACACCTTC. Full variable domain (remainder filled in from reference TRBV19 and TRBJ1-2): DGGITQSPKYLFRKEGQNVTLSCEQNLNHDAMYWYRQDPGQGLRLIYYSQIVNDFQKGDIAEGYSVSREKKESFPLTVTSAQKNPTAFYLCASSIGDRGPYGYTFGSGTRLTVV.

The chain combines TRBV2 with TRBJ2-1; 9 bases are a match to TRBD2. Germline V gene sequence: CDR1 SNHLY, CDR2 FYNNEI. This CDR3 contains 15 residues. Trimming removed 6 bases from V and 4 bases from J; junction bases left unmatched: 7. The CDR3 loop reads CASRESGGYYNEQFF. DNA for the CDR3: TGTGCCAGCAGAGAAAGCGGGGGGTATTACAATGAGCAGTTCTTC.

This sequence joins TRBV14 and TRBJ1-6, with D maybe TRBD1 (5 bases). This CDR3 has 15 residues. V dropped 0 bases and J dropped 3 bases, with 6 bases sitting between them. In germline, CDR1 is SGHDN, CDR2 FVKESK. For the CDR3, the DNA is TGTGCCAGCAGCCAAGACAGGGTCTATAATTCACCCCTCCACTTT. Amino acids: CASSQDRVYNSPLHF.